This T cell receptor (beta chain) was retrieved from a study of T cells in Graves' hyperthyroidism and ophthalmopathy. TCR beta CDR3 regions were amplified from RNA. HTBI primers were the set used in a first-round RT-PCR of the TCR CDR3. TCRdb called the multiplex PCR reads again in MiXCR, with one record for every CDR3 protein. This sample has around 500,000 distinct CDR3 sequences, with around a fifth found just once. Ophthalmopathy in the patients scored at least 3 on Clinical Activity Score and at least 4 on NOSPECS grade, lasting under 3 months. Concerning this clonotype: It is likely a read error, because the conserved phenylalanine at the end of the CDR3 is missing.

This CDR3 comprises 14 residues. V lost 1 base and J 2 bases, leaving 6 bases between the germline ends. Germline loops: CDR1 LNHNV, CDR2 YYDKDF (reference sequence). The sequencing input was blood. The rearrangement links TRBV15 to TRBJ2-1; TRBD2 is a possible D gene (5 bases). This receptor was obtained from a woman in her 70s with Graves' ophthalmopathy. In DNA, the CDR3 is TGTGCCACCAGCAGAGCCGGGACCTACAATGAGCAGTTCTCC. It codes for CATSRAGTYNEQFS.